This T cell receptor (beta chain) was sequenced in a study of CD8 T cells in ankylosing spondylitis. From germline, CDR1 is MNHNS and CDR2 SASEGT. Trimming left V 7 bases short and J 4 bases short, with 23 bases between. The CDR3 is 18 amino acids. In TCRdb, the 5' RACE reads were re-called with MiXCR into one record per CDR3 protein. Here the sample spans a few hundred thousand distinct CDR3 sequences, around 7.6% being singletons. As concerns this clonotype: Its antigen remains unknown.

The study, taken as a whole, reports: Ankylosing spondylitis blood appeared to be characterized by a TCR beta motif of fewer than ten highly homologous variants.

Sequencing was carried out using blood, either unsorted or a sorted T cell fraction (not recorded which). The source of this sequence is a male donor with ankylosing spondylitis. The chain joins TRBV6-1 to TRBJ2-6, with D perhaps being TRBD1 or TRBD2 (5 bases each). The CDR3 sequence is CASILTGRTHGGANVLTF. CDR3 in DNA: TGTGCCAGCATCTTAACGGGACGGACTCATGGAGGGGCCAACGTCCTGACTTTC.